These 4 T cell receptor beta chains originate from one sample sequenced in a study of shared clonotypes between healthy human individuals. Selected positively for CCR7 and CD45RO-negative, naive CD8 cells excluded terminally differentiated effector memory CD45RA+ cells. Some clones are missing from TCRdb's copy, which holds only in-frame ones; the method was immunoSEQ multiplex PCR. The table includes roughly 890,000 clones, 80% to 95% detected once. Material: naive CD8+ T cells sorted from blood. The receptors shown here come from a young man in good health.

The chain uses TRBV7-9 and TRBJ2-1; 7 nucleotides match TRBD1. The CDR3 is 16 amino acids. Germline V gene lookup returns CDR1 SEHNR and CDR2 FQNEAQ (reference sequence). Losses at the gene ends were 5 bases for V and 4 bases for J; bases not matched to a gene: 11. The CDR3 DNA reads TGTGCCAGCAGCAATAGACAGGGAGCGACTTACAATGAGCAGTTCTTC. Its protein is CASSNRQGATYNEQFF.

J is TRBJ2-1 and V is TRBV6-5; the D is unclear. Trimming took 0 bases from V and 3 from J, leaving 12 bases between them. The CDR3 loop spans 16 amino acids. The V gene's germline CDR1 is MNHEY and CDR2 SVGAGI. CDR3 sequence reads: CASSYSWRPYYNEQFF. CDR3 nucleotide sequence: TGTGCCAGCAGTTACTCGTGGCGGCCATACTACAATGAGCAGTTCTTC.

V is TRBV5-8 and J is TRBJ2-5; 8 positions agree with TRBD1. Germline V gene lookup returns CDR1 SGHTS and CDR2 YDEGEE. J lost 5 bases, V lost 4 bases, and 7 bases had no gene match. This CDR3 spans 14 amino acids. The CDR3 region has the DNA TGTGCCAGCAGCCCACTCCGGACAGGGGAGACCCAGTACTTC. This codes for CASSPLRTGETQYF.

V is TRBV18 and J is TRBJ2-2, with D possibly matching TRBD1 (5 bases). V was pared by 0 bases and J by 6 bases, with 8 bases between. Germline V lookup: CDR1 KGHSH, CDR2 LQKENI. CDR3 size: 14 residues. This chain's CDR3 is CASSPPQGAGELFF. In DNA, the CDR3 is TGTGCCAGCTCACCACCCCAAGGGGCCGGGGAGCTGTTTTTT.